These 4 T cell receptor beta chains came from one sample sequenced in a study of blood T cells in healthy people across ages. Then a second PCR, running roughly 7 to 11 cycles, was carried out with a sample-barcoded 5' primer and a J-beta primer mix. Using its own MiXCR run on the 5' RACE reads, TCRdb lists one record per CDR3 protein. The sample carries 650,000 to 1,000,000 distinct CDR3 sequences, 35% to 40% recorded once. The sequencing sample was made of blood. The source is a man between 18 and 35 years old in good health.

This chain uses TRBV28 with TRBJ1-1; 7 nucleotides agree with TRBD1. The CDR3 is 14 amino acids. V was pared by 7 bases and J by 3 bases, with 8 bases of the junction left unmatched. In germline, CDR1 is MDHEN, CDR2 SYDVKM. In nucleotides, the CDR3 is TGTGCCAGCAACACCGGGACAGAGGACACTGAAGCTTTCTTT. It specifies CASNTGTEDTEAFF.

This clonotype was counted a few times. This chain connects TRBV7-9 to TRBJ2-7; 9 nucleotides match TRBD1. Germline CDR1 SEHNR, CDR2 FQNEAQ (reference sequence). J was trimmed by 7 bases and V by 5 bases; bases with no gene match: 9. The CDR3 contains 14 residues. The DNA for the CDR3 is TGTGCCAGCAGCCCGATGGGGACAGGGTATGAGCAGTACTTC. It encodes CASSPMGTGYEQYF.

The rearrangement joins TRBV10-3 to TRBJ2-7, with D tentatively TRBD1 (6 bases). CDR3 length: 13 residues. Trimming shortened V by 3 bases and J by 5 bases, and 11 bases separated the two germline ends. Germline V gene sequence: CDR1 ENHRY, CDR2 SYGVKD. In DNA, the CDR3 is TGTGCCATCAGTGAAAGGGGGAGCCACGAGCAGTACTTC. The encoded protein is CAISERGSHEQYF.

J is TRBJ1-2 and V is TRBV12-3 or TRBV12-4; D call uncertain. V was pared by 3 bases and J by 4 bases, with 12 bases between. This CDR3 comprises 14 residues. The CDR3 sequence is CASSFQDAGYGYTF. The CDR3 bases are TGTGCCAGCAGTTTCCAGGACGCCGGCTATGGCTACACCTTC.